The rows below give T cell receptor beta chains drawn from one sample of a study of cytomegalovirus exposure and HLA in healthy donors. Here immunoSEQ multiplex PCR was the method, and the copy in TCRdb shows in-frame clones only, minus some. The table lists around 150,000 clones, about 84% of them singletons. Sequences were obtained from PBMCs. These TCRs come from a man aged 50 to 60 in good health and CMV-seronegative. Each CDR3 is given with its conserved first and last residue.

>TRBJ1-2|TRBV18
CASSLNPGQGGGGYTF
>TRBJ2-1|TRBV29-1
CSAPPQSSGAGEQFF
>TRBJ1-1|TRBV18
CASSNRENTEAFF
>TRBJ2-3|TRBV11-3
CASSLNQNTDTQYF
>TRBJ2-7|TRBV30
CAWTGGNSYEQYF
>TRBJ1-2|TRBV5-1
CASSLRGQGYGYTF
>TRBJ2-7|TRBV7-9
CASSLATGQYF
>TRBJ2-7|TRBV7-8
CASSLSGQAYEQYF
>TRBJ1-5|TRBV11-2
CASSSRCRVSNQPQHF
>TRBJ1-4|TRBV2
CASSEGQGAQGLFF
>TRBJ1-1|TRBV19
CASSPWGGQGATEAFF
>TRBJ1-5|TRBV6-1
CASSTTSLSWPQHF
>TRBJ1-1|TRBV29-1
CSVEVVQGTEAFF
>TRBJ1-2|TRBV19
CASSTRDIGGYTF
>TRBJ2-3|TRBV7-9
CASSLTWTSEPTDTQYF
>TRBJ2-7|TRBV5-1
CASSLGRSSYEQYF
>TRBJ1-4|TRBV5-1
CASSSDLPREGEKLFF
>TRBJ1-4|TRBV19
CASEGVGSEKLFF
>TRBJ1-5|TRBV7-9
CASSTGTESQPQHF
>TRBJ1-1|TRBV6-6
CASSLDRNTEAFF
>TRBJ2-7|TRBV14
CASSQVRGLAYEQYF
>TRBJ1-3|TRBV2
CASREDTAGNTIYF
>TRBJ1-1|TRBV6-5
CASSTRLNTEAFF
>TRBJ1-2|TRBV27
CASSRIDRGGGYTF
>TRBJ2-7|TRBV7-2
CASSLALGLGLSYEQYF
>TRBJ1-4|TRBV5-4
CASSLFDRGDEKLFF
>TRBJ1-1|TRBV6-1
CASTDRGSFF
>TRBJ2-7|TRBV19
CASSISGTGDEQYF
>TRBJ2-5|TRBV29-1
CSAGTVETQYF
>TRBJ2-7|TRBV14
CASSHSAYEQYF
>TRBJ2-5|TRBV7-9
CASSFQTQETQYF
>TRBJ2-7|TRBV28
CASNTVAGTGPYEQYF
>TRBJ2-3|TRBV5-4
CASSLDVNRADTQYF
>TRBJ1-2|TRBV13
CASSLWSDRDSNYGYTF
>TRBJ1-4|TRBV5-6
CASSLTGWTNEKLFF
>TRBJ1-1|TRBV30
CARGQQNTEAFF
>TRBJ1-2|TRBV11-2
CASSELTGSDGYTF
>TRBJ2-5|TRBV27
CASSLGGQGYQETQYF
>TRBJ2-4|TRBV5-1
CASSFGAGAKNIQYF
>TRBJ2-3|TRBV7-9
CASRHYTGDTQYF
>TRBJ1-1|TRBV15
CATGQGLTTMNTEAFF
>TRBJ2-2|TRBV6-4
CASSPGSDTGELFF
>TRBJ1-1|TRBV19
CASKLAREGNTEAFF
>TRBJ1-2|TRBV25-1
CATHHTGEANYGYTF
>TRBJ2-7|TRBV5-1
CASSLEASGVAYEQYF
>TRBJ2-7|TRBV12-5
CASGLTLRPGQYF
>TRBJ2-3|TRBV12-5
CASGRQGATDTQYF
>TRBJ1-1|TRBV14
CASSQGRGIQFGFMNTEAFF
>TRBJ2-1|TRBV6-4
CASSDSSGGEQFF
>TRBJ2-2|TRBV6-5
CASRSGGPGELFF
>TRBJ2-3|TRBV5-1
CASSFTSGIGDTQYF
>TRBJ2-1|TRBV5-5
CASSLLTSGGTEQFF
>TRBJ2-1|TRBV7-9
CASSLAGTPDRYNEQFF
>TRBJ1-1|TRBV4-1
CASSQVAGMNTEAFF
>TRBJ2-2|TRBV7-3
CASSLAGSDTGELFF
>TRBJ1-1|TRBV2
CASRSRGGVNTEAFF
>TRBJ2-2|TRBV7-9
CASSLVQNTGELFF
>TRBJ1-6|TRBV5-6
CASSQGLANSPLHF
>TRBJ2-5|TRBV7-6
CASSSGQVQETQYF
>TRBJ2-3|TRBV30
CAWNPGRTDTQYF